Listed here are 30 T cell receptor beta chains from one sample, sequenced in a study of T cell responses to AZD1222 COVID-19 vaccine (dated by TCRdb to the early 2020s). Library preparation used the immunoSEQ multiplex PCR assay. In TCRdb, the immuneACCESS table is reduced to in-frame sequences with V and J assigned. These tables do not hold every clone; where another copy was compared, an unresolved V gene accounts for under half, and the others remain unexplained. The sample table shows more than 100,000 clones, and 70% to 90% are seen once. The ten top clones hold 7.9% of the sample. Interpreted using the paper, the time point label stands for: about 28 days (+/-7) after the second vaccine dose. The label giving this sample's treatment or condition can be read as: meningococcal conjugate vaccine given as trial control. This specimen was peripheral blood, taken 28 days after the second dose of the MenACWY control vaccine. The receptors here all came from an adult who received the MenACWY meningococcal vaccine as a control.

The chain combines TRBV7-6 with TRBJ1-5; D is unclear. This CDR3 is built from 14 residues. Germline CDR1 is SGHVS and CDR2 is FNYEAQ. V was trimmed by 2 bases and J by 9 bases, leaving 14 bases between them. The CDR3 sequence is CASSLSTSPWPQHF. CDR3 in DNA: TGTGCCAGCAGCTTAAGCACATCACCTTGGCCCCAGCATTTT.

The chain recombines TRBV29-1 with TRBJ2-3, with D perhaps matching TRBD2 (6 bases). Between the trimmed V and J ends, which lost 1 base and 0 bases, there was a span of 8 bases. This CDR3 comprises 14 residues. From germline, CDR1 is SQVTM and CDR2 ANQGSEA. The CDR3 sequence: CSVEGRGSTDTQYF. CDR3 nucleotides: TGCAGCGTTGAAGGGCGGGGAAGCACAGATACGCAGTATTTT.

The chain uses TRBV11-3 and TRBJ2-2, with 9 bases aligning to TRBD1. Germline V gene data show CDR1 as SGHNT and CDR2 as YENEEA. V was clipped by 5 bases and J by 4 bases; unmatched bases: 8. The CDR3 sequence is 16 residues long. The CDR3 protein is CASSGQGSEVTGELFF. Here the CDR3 DNA reads TGTGCCAGCAGCGGACAGGGGTCGGAGGTCACCGGGGAGCTGTTTTTT.

V gene TRBV7-2 combines with J gene TRBJ2-5, with 7 nucleotides matching TRBD2. V lost 3 bases and J lost 3; bases outside the gene matches: 7. The CDR3 loop spans 15 amino acids. Germline assignment: CDR1 SGHTA and CDR2 FQGNSA. Written as DNA, the CDR3 is TGTGCCAGCAGCTTTCAGGGAGGGTCTGAAGAGACCCAGTACTTC. This translates into CASSFQGGSEETQYF.

The gene calls are TRBV12-3 or TRBV12-4 and TRBJ2-3, with D uncertain. CDR3 length: 12 residues. V was shortened by 7 bases and J by 1 base, with 6 bases between the two germline ends. CDR3 DNA sequence: TGTGCCAGCACGAGTGGCACAGATACGCAGTATTTT. Protein sequence: CASTSGTDTQYF.

This rearrangement joins TRBV5-1 to TRBJ2-2, with TRBD1 matching over 11 bases. V gave up 4 bases and J gave up 0 bases; unmatched junction bases: 5. CDR3 length equals 17 residues. Germline-derived CDR1 and CDR2 are SGHRS and YFSETQ. The CDR3 DNA sequence: TGCGCCAGCAGCCCCTTGGGACAGGGGGCGAACACCGGGGAGCTGTTTTTT. Its protein is CASSPLGQGANTGELFF.

This clone was detected once. The chain joins TRBV6-1 to TRBJ1-5, with 8 bases fitting TRBD1. Germline CDR1 and CDR2: MNHNS and SASEGT. The CDR3 has 15 residues. V trimming: 0 bases; J trimming: 7 bases; junction bases outside the gene matches: 5. This CDR3 reads CASSEAQGARQPQHF. CDR3 nucleotides: TGTGCCAGCAGTGAAGCGCAGGGGGCTAGGCAGCCCCAGCATTTT.

This clone has just a few counts. This chain connects TRBV12-3 or TRBV12-4 to TRBJ1-2; maybe TRBD1 (5 bases). CDR3 length: 13 amino acids. V was clipped by 5 bases and J by 6 bases, with 13 bases between them. In nucleotides, the CDR3 is TGTGCCAGCAGTGCAACTCAGGGTCATGGCTACACCTTC. Residues: CASSATQGHGYTF.

This chain links TRBV7-2 with TRBJ1-3; tentative D call: TRBD1 (6 bases). CDR1 SGHTA and CDR2 FQGNSA come from the germline V gene. Trimming took 0 bases from V and 3 from J, leaving 6 bases between them. This CDR3 comprises 14 residues. Here the CDR3 DNA reads TGTGCCAGCAGCTTAGCGACAGGTGGAAACACCATATATTTT. This encodes CASSLATGGNTIYF.

V is TRBV28 and J is TRBJ2-2, with D perhaps TRBD1 or TRBD2 (6 bases each). Germline CDR1 MDHEN, CDR2 SYDVKM. The CDR3 is 15 amino acids. V lost 4 bases, J lost 1 base, and 10 bases lay in between. The CDR3: CASSYGGGNTGELFF. The CDR3 DNA reads TGTGCCAGCAGTTACGGGGGCGGGAACACCGGGGAGCTGTTTTTT.

DNA of the CDR3: TGTGCCAGCAGTTACCGGGGGCCGAACACTGAAGCTTTCTTT. Translation: CASSYRGPNTEAFF. The genes are TRBV6-5 and TRBJ1-1; weak D call: TRBD1 (6 bases). The V end was cut by 2 bases, the J end by 1 base, with 8 bases between. The CDR3 contains 14 residues. Germline V gene lookup returns CDR1 MNHEY and CDR2 SVGAGI.

The chain employs TRBV24-1 and TRBJ2-6; D might be TRBD1 (5 bases). CDR1 KGHDR and CDR2 SFDVKD come from the germline V gene. V lost 4 bases, J lost 0 bases, and 12 bases lay in between. This CDR3 is built from 17 residues. CDR3 protein: CATSDIDRRSGANVLTF. The DNA for the CDR3 is TGTGCCACCAGTGACATTGACAGACGCTCTGGGGCCAACGTCCTGACTTTC.

The chain joins TRBV11-2 to TRBJ2-7; D is unresolved. From germline, CDR1 is SGHAT and CDR2 FQNNGV. CDR3 size: 14 residues. V gave up 1 base and J gave up 1 base, with 8 bases separating them. CDR3 in amino acids: CASSLVPSSYEQYF. In nucleotides, the CDR3 is TGTGCCAGCAGCTTAGTCCCTAGTTCCTACGAGCAGTACTTC.

The rearrangement uses TRBV24-1 and TRBJ2-2, with 7 bases identical to TRBD2. V gave up 1 base and J gave up 7 bases; unmatched junction bases: 11. This CDR3 region has 17 residues. Germline V CDR1 and CDR2: KGHDR, SFDVKD. CDR3 sequence reads: CATSDFMGEGPVGELFF. CDR3 nucleotides: TGTGCCACCAGTGATTTTATGGGGGAGGGCCCGGTCGGGGAGCTGTTTTTT.

V and J are TRBV5-1 and TRBJ2-2; 11 bases match TRBD1. In germline, CDR1 is SGHRS, CDR2 YFSETQ. J gave up 7 bases and V 7 bases, and 6 bases lay outside the gene matches. This CDR3 has 14 residues. The CDR3 coding sequence is TGCGCCAGCTCTGGACAGGGGGCCGGCGGGGAGCTGTTTTTT. This gives the protein CASSGQGAGGELFF.

This chain uses TRBV18 with TRBJ1-2; D gene unclear. Germline-derived CDR1 and CDR2 are KGHSH and LQKENI. Trimming left V 2 bases short and J 6 bases short, with 4 bases between. The length of the CDR3 is 11 residues. The DNA of the CDR3 is TGTGCCAGCTCACCAGGGGATGGCTACACCTTC. Translated: CASSPGDGYTF.

The chain joins TRBV15 to TRBJ1-4; D may be TRBD1 (5 bases). The CDR3 is 14 residues long. Trimming left V 0 bases short and J 7 bases short, with 9 bases between. CDR1 LNHNV and CDR2 YYDKDF come from the germline V gene (reference sequence). The CDR3 sequence is CATSRDLGVEKLFF. CDR3 DNA: TGTGCCACCAGCAGAGATCTAGGGGTTGAAAAACTGTTTTTT.

The chain couples TRBV28 to TRBJ2-5; a possible D gene is TRBD2 (7 bases). CDR1 is MDHEN and CDR2 is SYDVKM in the germline V gene. Trimming pared 7 bases from V and 3 bases from J, leaving 15 bases between. This CDR3 contains 14 residues. CDR3: CASTPAGAEETQYF. Here the CDR3 DNA reads TGTGCCAGCACCCCTGCGGGGGCAGAAGAGACCCAGTACTTC.

This chain joins TRBV7-3 and TRBJ1-1; D might be TRBD1 (6 bases). CDR3 length: 13 amino acids. Looked up from germline, CDR1 is SGHTA and CDR2 is FQGTGA. The germline V and J ends were trimmed by 9 bases and 4 bases, with 15 bases remaining between them. Here the CDR3 reads CASRVDRLTEAFF. As DNA, the CDR3 is TGTGCCAGTAGGGTTGACAGGCTCACTGAAGCTTTCTTT.

This chain links TRBV5-4 with TRBJ2-2; no definite D call. From germline, CDR1 is SGHNT and CDR2 YYREEE (reference sequence). The V gene lost 4 bases and the J gene lost 6 bases, with 10 bases spanning the gap. CDR3 size: 13 residues. The CDR3, as DNA: TGTGCCAGCAGCCGCGAGGTCCCCGGGGAGCTGTTTTTT. Its translation is CASSREVPGELFF.

The V and J genes are TRBV23-1 and TRBJ1-2; a possible D gene is TRBD1 (6 bases). TRBV23-1 counts as an open reading frame of uncertain function. CDR3 length: 13 amino acids. V dropped 0 bases and J dropped 8 bases, with 10 bases sitting between them. Here the CDR3 DNA reads TGCGCCAGCAGTCAATCGACAGGAGAAGGCTACACCTTC. It codes for CASSQSTGEGYTF.

V is TRBV5-1 and J is TRBJ1-1; possible D gene TRBD1, 5 bases. Trimming shortened V by 4 bases and J by 6 bases, and 19 bases separated the two germline ends. The CDR3 is 15 residues long. Germline CDR1 SGHRS, CDR2 YFSETQ. The CDR3 coding sequence is TGCGCCAGCAGCCTCGGGTCCCATGACAGTTCTGAAGCTTTCTTT. Amino acids: CASSLGSHDSSEAFF.

The V gene is TRBV24-1, the J gene TRBJ2-3, with TRBD2 matching over 15 bases. In germline, CDR1 is KGHDR, CDR2 SFDVKD. V trimming: 6 bases; J trimming: 0 bases; junction bases outside the gene matches: 3. The CDR3 has 17 amino acids. CDR3 sequence reads: CATSTGLAGGSTDTQYF. As DNA, the CDR3 is TGTGCCACCAGTACAGGACTAGCGGGGGGGAGCACAGATACGCAGTATTTT.

V usage is TRBV19 and J usage is TRBJ2-1; D remains ambiguous. The CDR3 is 15 residues long. Germline V gene lookup returns CDR1 LNHDA and CDR2 SQIVND (reference sequence). V was cut by 7 bases and J by 4 bases, with 17 bases left in between. Written as DNA, the CDR3 is TGTGCCAGTAACAATAGGCAGCCACCTTACAATGAGCAGTTCTTC. This encodes CASNNRQPPYNEQFF.

V is TRBV7-2 and J is TRBJ2-2, with TRBD2 matching over 13 bases. This CDR3 has 16 amino acids. V dropped 3 bases and J dropped 2; count of bases not matched to a gene: 0. CDR1 and CDR2 (germline): SGHTA, FQGNSA. The CDR3 DNA reads TGTGCCAGCAGCTTGGGACTAGCGGGAAACACCGGGGAGCTGTTTTTT. Protein: CASSLGLAGNTGELFF.

The chain couples TRBV5-1 to TRBJ2-7; 9 bases are a match to TRBD2. V gave up 1 base and J gave up 7 bases; unmatched junction bases: 9. This CDR3 contains 15 residues. Germline values: CDR1 SGHRS, CDR2 YFSETQ. CDR3 nucleotide sequence: TGCGCCAGCAGCTTGTTTAGCGGGAGAAATCGGGAGCAGTACTTC. Residues: CASSLFSGRNREQYF.

This chain joins TRBV2 and TRBJ2-6; TRBD1 might be the D (5 bases). Germline V gene sequence: CDR1 SNHLY, CDR2 FYNNEI. Trimming pared 6 bases from V and 9 bases from J, leaving 15 bases between. This CDR3 is 14 amino acids long. Written as DNA, the CDR3 is TGTGCCAGCAGGGAGACAGACTTACTCAACGTCCTGACTTTC. It encodes CASRETDLLNVLTF. The full variable domain, with the rest looked up from reference TRBV2 and TRBJ2-6, is EPEVTQTPSHQVTQMGQEVILRCVPISNHLYFYWYRQILGQKVEFLVSFYNNEISEKSEIFDDQFSVERPDGSNFTLKIRSTKLEDSAMYFCASRETDLLNVLTFGAGSRLTVL.

The chain couples TRBV24-1 to TRBJ2-1, with 8 bases that match TRBD2. The length of the CDR3 is 15 residues. V dropped 4 bases and J dropped 2; count of bases not matched to a gene: 3. Germline CDR1 is KGHDR and CDR2 is SFDVKD. The CDR3 spells CATSDASGPYNEQFF. Here the CDR3 DNA reads TGTGCCACCAGTGACGCTAGCGGGCCCTACAATGAGCAGTTCTTC.

The chain joins TRBV19 to TRBJ2-1; 13 nucleotides line up with TRBD2. V shed 6 bases and J 2 bases; nucleotides not matched to a gene: 13. CDR3 length: 19 amino acids. Germline CDR1 LNHDA, CDR2 SQIVND (reference sequence). The CDR3 loop is CASSPRGLAGARTYNEQFF. In DNA form, the CDR3 reads TGTGCCAGTAGCCCGCGCGGACTAGCGGGGGCTCGTACCTACAATGAGCAGTTCTTC.

The chain joins TRBV5-1 to TRBJ2-7; TRBD1 matches 8 bases. The junction had 5 bases not matched to a gene; V was cut back by 1 base and J by 5 bases. CDR3 length: 14 residues. CDR1 SGHRS and CDR2 YFSETQ come from the germline V gene. For the CDR3, the DNA is TGCGCCAGCAGCTTGAGGACAGGGTTCGACGAGCAGTACTTC. Encoded protein: CASSLRTGFDEQYF.